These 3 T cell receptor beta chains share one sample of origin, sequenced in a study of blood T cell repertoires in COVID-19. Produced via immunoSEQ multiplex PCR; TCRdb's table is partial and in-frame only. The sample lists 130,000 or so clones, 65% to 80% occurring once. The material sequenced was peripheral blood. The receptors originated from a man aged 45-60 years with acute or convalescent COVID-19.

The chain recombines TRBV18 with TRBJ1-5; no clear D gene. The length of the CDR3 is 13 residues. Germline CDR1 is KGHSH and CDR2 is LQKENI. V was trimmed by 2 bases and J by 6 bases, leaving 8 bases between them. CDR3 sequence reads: CASSPGGIQPQHF. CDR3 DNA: TGTGCCAGCTCACCAGGAGGGATTCAGCCCCAGCATTTT.

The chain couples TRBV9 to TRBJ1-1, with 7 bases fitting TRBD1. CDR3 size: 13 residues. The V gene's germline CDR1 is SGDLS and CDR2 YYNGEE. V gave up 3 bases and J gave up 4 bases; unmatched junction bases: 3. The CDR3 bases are TGTGCCAGCAGCGCCGGGACAGCCACTGAAGCTTTCTTT. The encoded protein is CASSAGTATEAFF.

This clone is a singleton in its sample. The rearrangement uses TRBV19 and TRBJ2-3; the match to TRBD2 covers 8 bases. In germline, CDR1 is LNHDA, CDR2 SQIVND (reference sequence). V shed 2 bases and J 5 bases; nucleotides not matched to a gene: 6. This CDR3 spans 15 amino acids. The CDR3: CASSITAGGGDTQYF. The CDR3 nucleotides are TGTGCCAGTAGTATAACCGCGGGGGGCGGAGATACGCAGTATTTT.